A selection of T cell receptor beta chains follows, all from one sample in a study of CD8+CD57+ T cells in acquired aplastic anemia. One entry per CDR3 protein, called by TCRdb with MiXCR from the reads. The sample contains 150,000 to 200,000 distinct CDR3 sequences, approximately 48% of which appear only once. The sample consisted of sorted CD4+, CD8+, or CD8+CD57+ T cells (not recorded which) from PBMCs. These receptor sequences come from a human donor with aplastic anemia. CDR3s leave out the opening cysteine and the closing phenylalanine or tryptophan. D genes are given only for firm matches.

D | V | CDR3
NA | TRBV10-3 | AISEGGQGRNTEAF
TRBD2 | TRBV20-1 | SARDESGTSGSPETQY
TRBD1 | TRBV19 | ASSMFRTGGYGYT
NA | TRBV15 | ATSRAGRGQETQY
TRBD1 | TRBV6-1 | ASSGPGTGVYEQY
NA | TRBV4-1 | ASSQLSRRGSRGPGVDEQF
NA | TRBV19 | ASSQQGHEQY
NA | TRBV25-1 | ASSDWVGHGFSNQPQH
NA | TRBV11-2 | ASSLVGPQYGQF
TRBD1 | TRBV20-1 | SAGQGANYGYT
TRBD1 | TRBV6-2/TRBV6-3 | ASSGGTGGPTHEQY
NA | TRBV13 | ASSLRRGQYNEQF
NA | TRBV6-1 | ASRRMGNGQPQY
NA | TRBV7-6 | ASSDGWNSPLH
NA | TRBV5-1 | ASYGEEEQF
TRBD1 | TRBV24-1 | ATTRDSLDEQF
TRBD2 | TRBV5-1 | ASSQRGGPYNEQF
TRBD2 | TRBV24-1 | ATSDFRGRASDEQF
NA | TRBV7-2 | ANSAQVNTEAF
TRBD2 | TRBV5-4 | ASTAGGPPLEQY
TRBD1 | TRBV6-1 | ASSKQGTTEAF
NA | TRBV11-3 | ASSLSPSLNTGELF
TRBD1 | TRBV12-3/TRBV12-4 | ASRSRTGINSPLH
NA | TRBV7-8 | ASSLAPQY
TRBD2 | TRBV7-6 | ASSHGLAGVETQY
TRBD2 | TRBV6-1 | ASSPGLASTDTQY
TRBD2 | TRBV9 | ASSVTSGTYDEQF